A single sample is the source of the 32 T cell receptor beta chains below, sequenced in a study of T cells in Graves' hyperthyroidism and ophthalmopathy. There were TCR beta CDR3 regions amplified from RNA transcripts. An initial round of RT-PCR targeting the TCR CDR3 relied on the HTBI primer set. MiXCR, run by TCRdb on the multiplex PCR reads, gives a single entry per CDR3 protein. The sample holds 300,000 or so distinct CDR3 sequences, roughly 17% seen once. Sequenced material: blood. These receptors originate from a man aged 30-40 years with Graves' hyperthyroidism.

In this sample, this clonotype turned up many times. This chain connects TRBV12-3 or TRBV12-4 to TRBJ2-2; D call uncertain. The V gene lost 11 bases and the J gene lost 7 bases, with 14 bases spanning the gap. This CDR3 spans 12 amino acids. The CDR3 nucleotides are TGTGCCTACCGACGTGGAAACGGGGAGCTGTTTTTT. This sequence encodes CAYRRGNGELFF.

This clonotype came up once. This CDR3 is CASSQGRVGLAEDTGELFF. As DNA, the CDR3 is TGTGCCAGCAGCCAAGGGAGGGTGGGACTAGCGGAGGACACCGGGGAGCTGTTTTTT. This chain connects TRBV7-2 to TRBJ2-2; 11 nucleotides line up with TRBD2. CDR1 and CDR2 (germline): SGHTA, FQGNSA. CDR3 length: 19 residues. Trimming removed 5 bases from V and 3 bases from J; junction bases left unmatched: 14.

In this sample, this clonotype turned up a few times. This may stem from a read error, because a much larger clone lies one nucleotide away. V is TRBV24-1 and J is TRBJ2-5, with 7 bases matching TRBD2. Judging by the DNA end, TRBJ2-1 fits better; the J call may be wrong. The CDR3 sequence is 15 residues long. In germline, CDR1 is KGHDR, CDR2 SFDVKD. In nucleotides, the CDR3 is TGTGCCACCAGTGATTGGGGAGGGATTGGAGAGACCCAGTTCTTC. Amino acids: CATSDWGGIGETQFF.

In its sample, this clonotype was seen many times. The chain has TRBV20-1 and TRBJ1-1, with 7 bases fitting TRBD1. The CDR3 is 15 amino acids. The germline CDR1 and CDR2 sequences are DFQATT and SNEGSKA (reference sequence). Trimming at V came to 3 bases and at J to 5 bases, leaving 12 bases not matched to a gene. CDR3 sequence (DNA): TGCAGTGCTAGCCGAAACAGGGGACGAGGGACTGAAGCTTTCTTT. Translated, it gives CSASRNRGRGTEAFF.

This clonotype was picked up many times. The V and J genes are TRBV24-1 and TRBJ2-2, with TRBD1 matching 12 bases. The junction had 5 bases not matched to a gene; V was cut back by 4 bases and J by 6 bases. The germline V gene encodes CDR1 KGHDR and CDR2 SFDVKD. This CDR3 has 16 residues. The CDR3 nucleotides read TGTGCCACCAGTGAACGGGACAGGGGGCGATCCGGGGAGCTGTTTTTT. Protein sequence: CATSERDRGRSGELFF.

This clonotype was counted between two and nine times. J is TRBJ1-2 and V is TRBV5-8, with a possible D match to TRBD1 (6 bases). Between the trimmed V and J ends, which lost 0 bases and 4 bases, there was a span of 7 bases. In germline, CDR1 is SGHTS, CDR2 YDEGEE. CDR3 size: 13 residues. CDR3 sequence reads: CASSLADSYGYTF. In DNA, the CDR3 is TGTGCCAGCAGCTTGGCGGACAGCTATGGCTACACCTTC.

Many counts were recorded for this clonotype. The chain is built from TRBV2 and TRBJ2-3; D ambiguous. V was trimmed by 4 bases and J by 0 bases, leaving 11 bases between them. This CDR3 contains 15 residues. In germline, CDR1 is SNHLY, CDR2 FYNNEI. For the CDR3, the DNA is TGTGCCAGCAGTGTACGCGGACCCAGCACAGATACGCAGTATTTT. It encodes CASSVRGPSTDTQYF.

This clonotype was seen at least ten times. The genes are TRBV2 and TRBJ2-5; maybe TRBD2 (6 bases). Germline CDR1 reads SNHLY; CDR2 reads FYNNEI. The length of the CDR3 is 16 residues. The V gene lost 8 bases and the J gene lost 2 bases, with 21 bases spanning the gap. Here the CDR3 DNA reads TGTGCCAGCCGCTCCCCGGGACTGGCTCTACAAGAGACCCAGTACTTC. Translating it yields CASRSPGLALQETQYF. Full variable domain (remainder filled in from reference TRBV2 and TRBJ2-5): EPEVTQTPSHQVTQMGQEVILRCVPISNHLYFYWYRQILGQKVEFLVSFYNNEISEKSEIFDDQFSVERPDGSNFTLKIRSTKLEDSAMYFCASRSPGLALQETQYFGPGTRLLVL.

This clonotype was counted between two and nine times. The rearrangement joins TRBV2 to TRBJ1-4; a weak D match, TRBD1 (5 bases). V gave up 6 bases and J gave up 7 bases, with 12 bases separating them. The CDR3 is 13 residues long. Germline-derived CDR1 and CDR2 are SNHLY and FYNNEI. CDR3: CASSLGHPEKLFF. The CDR3 bases are TGTGCCAGCAGCCTCGGACACCCTGAAAAACTGTTTTTT.

V usage is TRBV13 and J usage is TRBJ1-4; no firm D call. Germline CDR1 PRHDT, CDR2 FYEKMQ (reference sequence). This CDR3 comprises 15 residues. The germline V and J ends were trimmed by 5 bases and 3 bases, with 13 bases remaining between them. The CDR3 loop reads CASSMGDTANEKLFF. For the CDR3, the DNA is TGTGCCAGCAGCATGGGTGACACCGCTAATGAAAAACTGTTTTTT.

This clonotype has more than one count but fewer than ten. The chain joins TRBV27 to TRBJ2-3; 15 bases are shared with TRBD2. The CDR3 runs 20 residues. Losses at the gene ends were 5 bases for V and 2 bases for J; bases not matched to a gene: 14. Germline V gene sequence: CDR1 MNHEY, CDR2 SMNVEV (reference sequence). The DNA of the CDR3 is TGTGCCAGCAGTCTCGGACTAGCGGGAGGGCGCGAGAAATACACAGATACGCAGTATTTT. It encodes CASSLGLAGGREKYTDTQYF.

The chain is built from TRBV2 and TRBJ1-5; D is possibly TRBD1 (5 bases). The CDR3 spans 15 residues. The ends were cut back, 7 bases at V and 3 bases at J, with 16 bases in the middle. The germline gives CDR1 SNHLY, CDR2 FYNNEI. The CDR3 spells CASITGLSINQPQHF. The CDR3, as DNA: TGTGCCAGCATTACGGGACTGAGTATCAATCAGCCCCAGCATTTT. The complete variable domain, with remaining parts taken from reference TRBV2 and TRBJ1-5, reads EPEVTQTPSHQVTQMGQEVILRCVPISNHLYFYWYRQILGQKVEFLVSFYNNEISEKSEIFDDQFSVERPDGSNFTLKIRSTKLEDSAMYFCASITGLSINQPQHFGDGTRLSIL.

In this sample, this clonotype turned up many times. The V gene is TRBV6-2 or TRBV6-3, the J gene TRBJ2-3, with TRBD2 identical over 9 bases. CDR3 length equals 15 residues. The J segment lost 2 bases and the V segment lost 4 bases, leaving 4 bases of the junction unmatched. Germline values: CDR1 MNHEY, CDR2 SVGEGT. CDR3 protein: CASSSLAGNTDTQYF. The CDR3 DNA reads TGTGCCAGCAGTTCCCTAGCGGGAAACACAGATACGCAGTATTTT.

This clonotype was detected many times. CDR3 nucleotide sequence: TGTGCCAGCAGTCCAACAGGGGTCCACACCGGGGAGCTGTTTTTT. This encodes CASSPTGVHTGELFF. V is TRBV27 and J is TRBJ2-2; TRBD1 aligns across 7 bases. This CDR3 region has 15 residues. Germline V lookup: CDR1 MNHEY, CDR2 SMNVEV (reference sequence). Trimming cost V 5 bases and J 3 bases; bases outside gene matches: 6.

Points on this clonotype: A much larger clone sits a single nucleotide away, making a read error possible. The chain carries TRBV6-1 and TRBJ2-1, with 10 bases fitting TRBD2. The CDR3 contains 16 residues. The germline CDR1 and CDR2 sequences are MNHNS and SASEGT. CDR3 residues: CASSEGWLAGEGEQSF. The CDR3 DNA reads TGTGCCAGCAGTGAAGGGTGGCTAGCGGGAGAAGGTGAGCAGTCCTTC.

This clonotype has a count of ten or more. The chain has TRBV27 and TRBJ2-1; D gene unclear. The V and J ends lost 1 base and 5 bases respectively, with 9 bases between them. Germline loops: CDR1 MNHEY, CDR2 SMNVEV (reference sequence). The CDR3 is 14 amino acids. CDR3 amino acids: CASSLLGPHNEQFF. CDR3 nucleotides: TGTGCCAGCAGTTTATTGGGTCCCCACAATGAGCAGTTCTTC.

This chain uses TRBV29-1 with TRBJ2-1; D could derive from TRBD1 or TRBD2 (5 bases each). V lost 6 bases, J lost 0 bases, and 15 bases lay in between. The germline CDR1 and CDR2 sequences are SQVTM and ANQGSEA. The CDR3 has 15 amino acids. CDR3 nucleotide sequence: TGCAGCGTGGACGAGGGACGTCGCTCCTACAATGAGCAGTTCTTC. It codes for CSVDEGRRSYNEQFF.

This clonotype appeared a few times. The chain is built from TRBV13 and TRBJ1-1; 10 bases agree with TRBD1. Trimming at V came to 3 bases and at J to 10 bases, leaving 8 bases not matched to a gene. The germline gives CDR1 PRHDT, CDR2 FYEKMQ (reference sequence). The CDR3 extends over 14 amino acids. The CDR3 loop reads CASSLGGQGGAAFF. The CDR3 nucleotides are TGTGCCAGCAGCTTGGGCGGACAGGGGGGAGCAGCTTTCTTT. Using reference TRBV13 and TRBJ1-1 for the parts outside the CDR3, the full variable domain is AAGVIQSPRHLIKEKRETATLKCYPIPRHDTVYWYQQGPGQDPQFLISFYEKMQSDKGSIPDRFSAQQFSDYHSELNMSSLELGDSALYFCASSLGGQGGAAFFGQGTRLTVV.

This clonotype has at least ten counts. The rearrangement links TRBV6-1 to TRBJ1-5, with 8 bases that match TRBD1. J was trimmed by 2 bases and V by 0 bases; bases with no gene match: 0. This CDR3 has 15 residues. Germline lookup yields CDR1 MNHNS and CDR2 SASEGT. The chain's CDR3 is CASSEATGGNQPQHF. The CDR3 coding sequence is TGTGCCAGCAGTGAAGCGACAGGGGGCAATCAGCCCCAGCATTTT.

This clonotype was found many times. The chain recombines TRBV2 with TRBJ1-2; TRBD1 is a possible D gene (5 bases). The germline CDR1 and CDR2 sequences are SNHLY and FYNNEI. The CDR3 is 14 residues long. The germline V and J ends were trimmed by 1 base and 5 bases, with 11 bases remaining between them. The DNA for the CDR3 is TGTGCCAGCAGTGAAGGACAGCAATATTATGGCTACACCTTC. Amino acids: CASSEGQQYYGYTF.

This clonotype was observed many times. The rearrangement links TRBV30 to TRBJ2-3, with 8 bases matching TRBD2. Germline V gene lookup returns CDR1 GTSNPN and CDR2 SVGIG (reference sequence). The CDR3 is 13 residues long. V shed 4 bases and J 3 bases; nucleotides not matched to a gene: 3. The CDR3 loop reads CAWMVAGTDTQYF. CDR3 coding DNA: TGTGCCTGGATGGTAGCGGGAACAGATACGCAGTATTTT.

This clonotype was counted many times. CDR3 DNA: TGTGCCAGCAGTTTTGGGGGGGGAGCTGGCTACACCTTC. Translated, it gives CASSFGGGAGYTF. The gene calls are TRBV12-3 or TRBV12-4 and TRBJ1-2; D is possibly TRBD1 (5 bases). Trimming removed 3 bases from V and 7 bases from J, with 12 bases in between. The CDR3 spans 13 residues.

This chain connects TRBV7-9 to TRBJ1-2; D is possibly TRBD1 (5 bases). Trimming left V 4 bases short and J 4 bases short, with 16 bases between. This CDR3 comprises 15 residues. Germline CDR1 SEHNR, CDR2 FQNEAQ (reference sequence). Written as DNA, the CDR3 is TGTGCCAGCAGCTCCCCCCAGGCGGGGCCCTATGGCTACACCTTC. It encodes CASSSPQAGPYGYTF.

This clonotype appeared a few times. This chain links TRBV5-1 with TRBJ2-1, with 9 bases aligning to TRBD2. Germline values: CDR1 SGHRS, CDR2 YFSETQ. The CDR3 loop spans 15 amino acids. J lost 7 bases, V lost 7 bases, and 12 bases had no gene match. In DNA, the CDR3 is TGCGCCAGCGGCGGGGGGGCGTCAAGGTGGAATGAGCAGTTCTTC. Translated: CASGGGASRWNEQFF.

In this sample, this clonotype turned up many times. This rearrangement joins TRBV12-3 or TRBV12-4 to TRBJ2-2; D perhaps matches TRBD1 (6 bases). The CDR3 totals 14 residues. V shed 5 bases and J shed 5 bases, with 12 bases lying between them. In nucleotides, the CDR3 is TGTGCCAGCAGTCGAGACAGGCCAACCGGGGAGCTGTTTTTT. Translating it yields CASSRDRPTGELFF.

This clonotype has a count of ten or more. The CDR3 bases are TGCAGCGTTGATGGCAGGGGAACAGATACGCAGTATTTT. This encodes CSVDGRGTDTQYF. The genes are TRBV29-1 and TRBJ2-3; perhaps TRBD1 as D (6 bases). CDR1 is SQVTM and CDR2 is ANQGSEA in the germline V gene. CDR3 size: 13 residues. The ends were cut back, 3 bases at V and 3 bases at J, with 10 bases in the middle.

This clonotype was seen many times. The chain couples TRBV11-2 to TRBJ2-5, with 7 bases matching TRBD2. This CDR3 has 16 residues. The germline V gene has CDR1 SGHAT and CDR2 FQNNGV. V lost 3 bases and J lost 2; bases outside the gene matches: 9. CDR3 region: CASSFGPSGDQETQYF. CDR3 bases: TGTGCCAGCAGCTTCGGTCCTAGCGGAGATCAAGAGACCCAGTACTTC. Using reference TRBV11-2 and TRBJ2-5 for the parts outside the CDR3, the full variable domain is EAGVAQSPRYKIIEKRQSVAFWCNPISGHATLYWYQQILGQGPKLLIQFQNNGVVDDSQLPKDRFSAERLKGVDSTLKIQPAKLEDSAVYLCASSFGPSGDQETQYFGPGTRLLVL.

V gene TRBV5-1 combines with J gene TRBJ2-5; D is unclear. V lost 2 bases and J lost 5, with 7 bases in between. CDR3 length equals 12 residues. CDR1 is SGHRS, CDR2 YFSETQ, per germline. The CDR3 DNA sequence: TGCGCCAGCAGCTTCCAAGAGGAGACCCAGTACTTC. Translation: CASSFQEETQYF.

The table lists this clonotype with a few counts. The rearrangement uses TRBV6-1 and TRBJ1-3, with 10 bases aligning to TRBD1. CDR3 length equals 18 residues. Losses at the gene ends were 6 bases for V and 3 bases for J; bases not matched to a gene: 14. Looked up from germline, CDR1 is MNHNS and CDR2 is SASEGT. The CDR3, as DNA: TGTGCCAGCAGGACGGATCCCAGACAGGGGGCGGGTGGAAACACCATATATTTT. It yields the protein CASRTDPRQGAGGNTIYF.

The chain has TRBV30 and TRBJ1-6, with D possibly being TRBD1 (5 bases). This CDR3 is built from 15 residues. From germline, CDR1 is GTSNPN and CDR2 SVGIG (reference sequence). The germline V and J ends were trimmed by 0 bases and 7 bases, with 13 bases remaining between them. Here the CDR3 reads CAWSVQGAWNSPLHF. CDR3 bases: TGTGCCTGGAGTGTACAAGGGGCTTGGAATTCACCCCTCCACTTT. The whole variable domain, filled in from reference TRBV30 and TRBJ1-6, reads SQTIHQWPATLVQPVGSPLSLECTVEGTSNPNLYWYRQAAGRGLQLLFYSVGIGQISSEVPQNLSASRPQDRQFILSSKKLLLSDSGFYLCAWSVQGAWNSPLHFGNGTRLTVT.

V is TRBV3-1 and J is TRBJ2-5; D not certain. V lost 10 bases and J 1 base, leaving 4 bases between the germline ends. This CDR3 comprises 10 residues. CDR1 and CDR2 from the germline V gene are LGHDT and YNNKEL (reference sequence). The CDR3 is CATLQETQYF. CDR3 DNA sequence: TGTGCCACTCTCCAAGAGACCCAGTACTTC.

This clonotype was seen a handful of times. This sequence joins TRBV7-9 and TRBJ2-1; D call uncertain. CDR1 SEHNR and CDR2 FQNEAQ come from the germline V gene (reference sequence). There are 12 residues in the CDR3. V lost 5 bases, J lost 9 bases, and 11 bases lay in between. CDR3 residues: CASSRDISEQFF. DNA of the CDR3: TGTGCCAGCAGCCGAGATATCTCTGAGCAGTTCTTC.